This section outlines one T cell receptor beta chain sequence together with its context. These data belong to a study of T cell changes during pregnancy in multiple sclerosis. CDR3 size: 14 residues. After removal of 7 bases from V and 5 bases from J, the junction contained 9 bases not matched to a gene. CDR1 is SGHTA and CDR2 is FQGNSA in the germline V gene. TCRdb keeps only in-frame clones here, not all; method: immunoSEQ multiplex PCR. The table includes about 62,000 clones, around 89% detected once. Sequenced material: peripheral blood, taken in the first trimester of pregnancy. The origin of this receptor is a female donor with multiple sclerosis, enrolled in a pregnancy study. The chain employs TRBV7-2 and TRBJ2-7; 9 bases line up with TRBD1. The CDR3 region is CASTPGTGFNEQYF. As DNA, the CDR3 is TGTGCCAGCACCCCCGGGACAGGGTTCAACGAGCAGTACTTC. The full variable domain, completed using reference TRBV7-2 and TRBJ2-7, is GAGVSQSPSNKVTEKGKDVELRCDPISGHTALYWYRQSLGQGLEFLIYFQGNSAPDKSGLPSDRFSAERTGGSVSTLTIQRTQQEDSAVYLCASTPGTGFNEQYFGPGTRLTVT.